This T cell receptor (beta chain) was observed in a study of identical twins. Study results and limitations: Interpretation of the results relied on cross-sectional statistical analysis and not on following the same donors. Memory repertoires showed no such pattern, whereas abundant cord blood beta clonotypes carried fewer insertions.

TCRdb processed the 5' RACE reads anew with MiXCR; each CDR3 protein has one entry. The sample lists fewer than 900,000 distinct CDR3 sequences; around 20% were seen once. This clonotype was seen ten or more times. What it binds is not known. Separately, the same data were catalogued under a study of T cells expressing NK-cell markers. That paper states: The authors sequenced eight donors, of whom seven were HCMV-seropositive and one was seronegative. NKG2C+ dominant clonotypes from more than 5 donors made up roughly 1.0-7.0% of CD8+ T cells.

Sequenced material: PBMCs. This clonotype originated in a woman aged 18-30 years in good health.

CDR3 residues: CSASGGSGYGYTF. The CDR3 DNA reads TGCAGTGCTAGCGGGGGGTCCGGTTATGGCTACACCTTC. The rearrangement links TRBV20-1 to TRBJ1-2; perhaps TRBD1 as D (5 bases). The CDR3 is 13 amino acids. In germline, CDR1 is DFQATT, CDR2 SNEGSKA (reference sequence). Trimming took 3 bases from V and 5 from J, leaving 13 bases between them.